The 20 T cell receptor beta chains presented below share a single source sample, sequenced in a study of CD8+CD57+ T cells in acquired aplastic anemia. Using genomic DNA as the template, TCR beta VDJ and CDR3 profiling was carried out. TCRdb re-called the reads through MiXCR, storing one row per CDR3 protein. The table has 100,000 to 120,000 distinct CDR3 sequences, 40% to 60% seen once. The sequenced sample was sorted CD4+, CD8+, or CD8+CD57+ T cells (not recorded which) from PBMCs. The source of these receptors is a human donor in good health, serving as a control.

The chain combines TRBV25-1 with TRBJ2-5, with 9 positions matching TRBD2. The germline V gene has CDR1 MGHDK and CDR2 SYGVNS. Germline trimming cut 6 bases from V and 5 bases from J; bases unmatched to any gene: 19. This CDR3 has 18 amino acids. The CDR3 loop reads CASSPEPIPGRGGETQYF. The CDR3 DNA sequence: TGTGCCAGCAGCCCTGAGCCCATTCCGGGGCGGGGGGGCGAGACCCAGTACTTC. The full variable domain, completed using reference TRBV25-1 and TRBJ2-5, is EADIYQTPRYLVIGTGKKITLECSQTMGHDKMYWYQQDPGMELHLIHYSYGVNSTEKGDLSSESTVSRIRTEHFPLTLESARPSHTSQYLCASSPEPIPGRGGETQYFGPGTRLLVL.

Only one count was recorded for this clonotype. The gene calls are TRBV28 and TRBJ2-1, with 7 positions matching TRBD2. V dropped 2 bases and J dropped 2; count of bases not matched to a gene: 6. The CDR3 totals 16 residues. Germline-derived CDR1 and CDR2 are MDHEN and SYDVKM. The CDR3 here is CASSLRVRGTYNEQFF. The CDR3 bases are TGTGCCAGCAGTTTACGGGTGCGGGGGACCTACAATGAGCAGTTCTTC. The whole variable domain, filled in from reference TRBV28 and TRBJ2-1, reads DVKVTQSSRYLVKRTGEKVFLECVQDMDHENMFWYRQDPGLGLRLIYFSYDVKMKEKGDIPEGYSVSREKKERFSLILESASTNQTSMYLCASSLRVRGTYNEQFFGPGTRLTVL.

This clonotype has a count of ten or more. The CDR3 sequence: CASSQRAGAGGEQFF. In DNA form, the CDR3 reads TGTGCCAGCAGCCAAAGAGCGGGGGCTGGGGGTGAGCAGTTCTTC. The chain combines TRBV3-1 with TRBJ2-1; 8 bases align to TRBD2. V lost 2 bases to trimming and J lost 9 bases; unmatched junction nucleotides: 9. There are 15 residues in the CDR3. From germline, CDR1 is LGHDT and CDR2 YNNKEL (reference sequence).

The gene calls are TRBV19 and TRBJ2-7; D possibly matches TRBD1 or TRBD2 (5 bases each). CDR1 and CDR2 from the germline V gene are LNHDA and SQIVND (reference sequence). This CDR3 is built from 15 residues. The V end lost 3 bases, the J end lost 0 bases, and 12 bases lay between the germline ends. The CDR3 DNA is TGTGCCAGTAGTATTCCAGGGACGGCCTCCTACGAGCAGTACTTC. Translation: CASSIPGTASYEQYF.

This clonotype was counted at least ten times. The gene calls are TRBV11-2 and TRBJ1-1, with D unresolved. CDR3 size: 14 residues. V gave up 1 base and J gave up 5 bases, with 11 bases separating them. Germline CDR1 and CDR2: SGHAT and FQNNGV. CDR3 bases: TGTGCCAGCAGCTTAGTGGCGGGCGGAACTGAAGCTTTCTTT. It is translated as CASSLVAGGTEAFF.

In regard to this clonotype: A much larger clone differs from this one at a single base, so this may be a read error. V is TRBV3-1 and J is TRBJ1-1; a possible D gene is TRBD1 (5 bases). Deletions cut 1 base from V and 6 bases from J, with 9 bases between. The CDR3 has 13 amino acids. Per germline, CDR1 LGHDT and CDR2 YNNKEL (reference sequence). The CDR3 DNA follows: TGTGCCAGCAGCCAAGGGGGCAGGGCTGAAGCTTTCTTT. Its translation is CASSQGGRAEAFF. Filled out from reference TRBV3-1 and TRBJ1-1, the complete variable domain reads DTAVSQTPKYLVTQMGNDKSIKCEQNLGHDTMYWYKQDSKKFLKIMFSYNNKELIINETVPNRFSPKSPDKAHLNLHINSLELGDSAVYFCASSQGGRAEAFFGQGTRLTVV.

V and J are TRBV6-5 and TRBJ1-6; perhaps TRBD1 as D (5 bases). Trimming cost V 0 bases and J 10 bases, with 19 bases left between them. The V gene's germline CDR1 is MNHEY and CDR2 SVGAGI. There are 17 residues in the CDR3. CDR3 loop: CASSYSSSGQGESPLHF. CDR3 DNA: TGTGCCAGCAGTTACTCGAGCTCGGGTCAGGGCGAATCACCCCTCCACTTT.

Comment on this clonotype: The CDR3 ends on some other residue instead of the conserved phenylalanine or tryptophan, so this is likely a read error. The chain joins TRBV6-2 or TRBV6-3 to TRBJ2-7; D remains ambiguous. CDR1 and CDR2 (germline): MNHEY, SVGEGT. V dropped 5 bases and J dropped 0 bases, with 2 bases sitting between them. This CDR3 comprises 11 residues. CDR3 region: CASSPSYEQYS. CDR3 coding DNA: TGTGCCAGCAGTCCCTCCTACGAGCAGTACTCC.

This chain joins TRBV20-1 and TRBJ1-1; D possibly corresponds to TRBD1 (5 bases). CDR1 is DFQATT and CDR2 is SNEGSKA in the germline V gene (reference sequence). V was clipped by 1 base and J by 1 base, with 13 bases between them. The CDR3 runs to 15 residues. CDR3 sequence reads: CSARVAQRGNTEAFF. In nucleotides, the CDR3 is TGCAGTGCTAGAGTTGCCCAAAGGGGGAACACTGAAGCTTTCTTT.

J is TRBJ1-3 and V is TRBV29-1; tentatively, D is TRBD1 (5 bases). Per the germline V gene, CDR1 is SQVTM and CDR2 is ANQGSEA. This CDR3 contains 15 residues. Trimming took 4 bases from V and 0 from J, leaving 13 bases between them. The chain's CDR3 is CSVVVQARSGNTIYF. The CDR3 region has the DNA TGCAGCGTTGTGGTACAGGCTCGCTCTGGAAACACCATATATTTT.

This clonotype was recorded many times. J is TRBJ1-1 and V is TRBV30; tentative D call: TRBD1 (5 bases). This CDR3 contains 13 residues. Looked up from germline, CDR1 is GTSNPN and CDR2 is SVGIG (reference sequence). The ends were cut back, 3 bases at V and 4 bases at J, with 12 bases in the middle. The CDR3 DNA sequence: TGTGCCTGGAGATCAGGGCTCGGCACTGAAGCTTTCTTT. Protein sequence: CAWRSGLGTEAFF.

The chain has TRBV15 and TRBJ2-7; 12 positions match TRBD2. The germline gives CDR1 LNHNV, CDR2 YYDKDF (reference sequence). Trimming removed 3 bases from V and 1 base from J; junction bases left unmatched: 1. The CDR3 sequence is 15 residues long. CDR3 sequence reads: CATSRTSGGSYEQYF. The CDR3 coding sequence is TGTGCCACCAGCAGGACTAGCGGGGGATCCTACGAGCAGTACTTC.

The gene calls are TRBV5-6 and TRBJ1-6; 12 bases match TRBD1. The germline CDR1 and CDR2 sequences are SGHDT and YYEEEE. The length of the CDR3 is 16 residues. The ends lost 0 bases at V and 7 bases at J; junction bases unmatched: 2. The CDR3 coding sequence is TGTGCCAGCAGCTTGGGGGACAGGGGGCAGAATTCACCCCTCCACTTT. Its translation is CASSLGDRGQNSPLHF. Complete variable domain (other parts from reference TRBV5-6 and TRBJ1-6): DAGVTQSPTHLIKTRGQQVTLRCSPKSGHDTVSWYQQALGQGPQFIFQYYEEEERQRGNFPDRFSGHQFPNYSSELNVNALLLGDSALYLCASSLGDRGQNSPLHFGNGTRLTVT.

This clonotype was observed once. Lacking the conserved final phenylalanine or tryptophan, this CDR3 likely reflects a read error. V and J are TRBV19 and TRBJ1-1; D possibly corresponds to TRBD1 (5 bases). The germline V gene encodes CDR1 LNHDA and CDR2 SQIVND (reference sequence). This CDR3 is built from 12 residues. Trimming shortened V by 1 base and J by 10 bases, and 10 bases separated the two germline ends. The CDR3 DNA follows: TGTGCCAGTAGTATAGCAGTGGGGGGAGCTTTCTCT. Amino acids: CASSIAVGGAFS.

The CDR3: CASAILGPESGSGGYTF. In DNA form, the CDR3 reads TGTGCCAGCGCCATACTCGGTCCCGAGAGTGGAAGCGGCGGCTACACCTTC. This sequence joins TRBV27 and TRBJ1-2; no reliable D call. The CDR3 runs 17 residues. Germline CDR1 and CDR2: MNHEY and SMNVEV (reference sequence). The V end was cut by 8 bases, the J end by 8 bases, with 30 bases between.

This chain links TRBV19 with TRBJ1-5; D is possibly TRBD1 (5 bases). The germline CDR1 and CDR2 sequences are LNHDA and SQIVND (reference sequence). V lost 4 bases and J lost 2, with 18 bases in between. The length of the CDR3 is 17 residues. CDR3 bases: TGTGCCAGTAGTAGGGGCCCCTGGGGGGATGGCAATCAGCCCCAGCATTTT. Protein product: CASSRGPWGDGNQPQHF.

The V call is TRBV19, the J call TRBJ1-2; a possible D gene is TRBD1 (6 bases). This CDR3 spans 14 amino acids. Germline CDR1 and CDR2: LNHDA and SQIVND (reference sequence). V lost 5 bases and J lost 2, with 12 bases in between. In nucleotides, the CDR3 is TGTGCCAGTAGTCCACCAGGGGCCAACTATGGCTACACCTTC. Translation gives CASSPPGANYGYTF. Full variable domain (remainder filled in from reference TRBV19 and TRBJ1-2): DGGITQSPKYLFRKEGQNVTLSCEQNLNHDAMYWYRQDPGQGLRLIYYSQIVNDFQKGDIAEGYSVSREKKESFPLTVTSAQKNPTAFYLCASSPPGANYGYTFGSGTRLTVV.

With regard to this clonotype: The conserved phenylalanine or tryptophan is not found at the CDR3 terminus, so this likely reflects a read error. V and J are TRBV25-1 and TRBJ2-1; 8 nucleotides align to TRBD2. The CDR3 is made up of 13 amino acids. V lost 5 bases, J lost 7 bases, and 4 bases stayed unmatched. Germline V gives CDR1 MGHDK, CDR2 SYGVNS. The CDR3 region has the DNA TGTGCCAGCAGTTCAGCGGGGGCGAATGAGCAGTTCCTC. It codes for CASSSAGANEQFL.

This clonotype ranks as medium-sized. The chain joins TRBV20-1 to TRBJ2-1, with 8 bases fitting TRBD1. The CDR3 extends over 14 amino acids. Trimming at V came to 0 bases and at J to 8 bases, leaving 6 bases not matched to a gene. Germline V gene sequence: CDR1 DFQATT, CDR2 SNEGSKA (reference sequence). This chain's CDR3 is CSAREFRGRHEQFF. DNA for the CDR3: TGCAGTGCTAGAGAGTTCAGGGGGCGGCATGAGCAGTTCTTC.

DNA of the CDR3: TGTGCCATCAGTGAGGGGACAGAACTCTATGGCTACACCTTC. As protein: CAISEGTELYGYTF. J is TRBJ1-2 and V is TRBV10-3; 7 nucleotides match TRBD1. This CDR3 is 14 amino acids long. Germline lookup yields CDR1 ENHRY and CDR2 SYGVKD. The V and J ends lost 2 bases and 4 bases, in that order; junction bases with no gene match: 4.